The table lists the clone carrying this T cell receptor beta chain with a few counts. The data are from a study of T-cell reconstitution after alpha-beta-depleted transplantation in children. The CDR3 is made up of 15 amino acids. The V segment lost 3 bases and the J segment 5 bases; nucleotides outside the gene matches: 5. Germline V CDR1 and CDR2: WSHSY, SAAADI. This sample's TCRbeta library carried unique molecular identifier barcodes. In TCRdb, the PCR reads were re-called with MiXCR into one record per CDR3 protein. This sample has approximately 270,000 distinct CDR3 sequences, with 9.9% found just once.

The J gene is TRBJ2-7, the V gene TRBV10-2, with 12 bases lining up with TRBD2. The specimen comprised PBMCs from the stem cell graft donor, sampled from the stem cell graft. This clonotype was sampled from a human donor who donated a stem cell graft to a child with SCID. CDR3 DNA sequence: TGCGCCAGCAGTGACCTAGCGGGGGGGATCGACGAGCAGTACTTC. It yields the protein CASSDLAGGIDEQYF.